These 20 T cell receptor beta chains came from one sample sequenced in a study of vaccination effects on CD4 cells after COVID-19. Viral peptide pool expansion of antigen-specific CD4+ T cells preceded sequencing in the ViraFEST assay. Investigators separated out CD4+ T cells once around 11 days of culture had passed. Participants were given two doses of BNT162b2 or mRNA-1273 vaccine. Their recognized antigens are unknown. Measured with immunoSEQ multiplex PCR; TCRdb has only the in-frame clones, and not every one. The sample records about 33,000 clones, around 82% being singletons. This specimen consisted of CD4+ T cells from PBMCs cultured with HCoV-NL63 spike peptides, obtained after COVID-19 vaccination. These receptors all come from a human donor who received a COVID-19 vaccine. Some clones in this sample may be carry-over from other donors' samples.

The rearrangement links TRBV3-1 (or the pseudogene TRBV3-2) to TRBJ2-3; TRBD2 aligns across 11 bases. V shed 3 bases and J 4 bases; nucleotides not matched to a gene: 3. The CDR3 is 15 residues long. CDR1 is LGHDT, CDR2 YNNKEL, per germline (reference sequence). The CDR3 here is CASSHSGGAADTQYF. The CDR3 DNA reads TGTGCCAGCAGCCATAGCGGGGGGGCTGCAGATACGCAGTATTTT.

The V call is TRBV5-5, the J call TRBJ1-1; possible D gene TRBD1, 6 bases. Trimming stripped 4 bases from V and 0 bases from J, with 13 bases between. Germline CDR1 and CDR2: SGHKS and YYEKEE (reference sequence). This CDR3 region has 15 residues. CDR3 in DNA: TGTGCCAGCAGCCTATACGACAGGTTGAACACTGAAGCTTTCTTT. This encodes CASSLYDRLNTEAFF.

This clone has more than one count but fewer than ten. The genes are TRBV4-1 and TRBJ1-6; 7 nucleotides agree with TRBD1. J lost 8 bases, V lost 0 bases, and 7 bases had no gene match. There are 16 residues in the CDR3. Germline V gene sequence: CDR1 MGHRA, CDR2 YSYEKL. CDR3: CASSQDPRQGHSPLHF. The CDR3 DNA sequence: TGCGCCAGCAGCCAAGACCCGCGACAGGGCCATTCACCCCTCCACTTT.

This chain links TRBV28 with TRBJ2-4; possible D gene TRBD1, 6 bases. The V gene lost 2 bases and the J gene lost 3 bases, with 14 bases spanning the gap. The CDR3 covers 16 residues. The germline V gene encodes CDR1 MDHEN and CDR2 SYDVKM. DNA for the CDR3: TGTGCCAGCAGTTTAGCAGGGGCCGGTCGCAAAAACATTCAGTACTTC. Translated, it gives CASSLAGAGRKNIQYF.

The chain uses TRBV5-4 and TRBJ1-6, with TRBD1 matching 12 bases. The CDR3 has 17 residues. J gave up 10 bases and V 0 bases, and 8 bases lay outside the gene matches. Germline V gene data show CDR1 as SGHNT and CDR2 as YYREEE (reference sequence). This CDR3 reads CASSLAPGQGADSPLHF. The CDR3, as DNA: TGTGCCAGCAGCTTGGCCCCGGGACAGGGGGCAGACTCACCCCTCCACTTT.

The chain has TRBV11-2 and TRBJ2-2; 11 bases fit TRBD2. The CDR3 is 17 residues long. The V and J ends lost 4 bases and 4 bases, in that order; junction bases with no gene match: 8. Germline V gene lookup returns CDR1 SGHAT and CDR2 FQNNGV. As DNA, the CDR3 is TGTGCCAGCAGCTCCTCTTCTAGCGGGGGGCCCACCGGGGAGCTGTTTTTT. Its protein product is CASSSSSSGGPTGELFF.

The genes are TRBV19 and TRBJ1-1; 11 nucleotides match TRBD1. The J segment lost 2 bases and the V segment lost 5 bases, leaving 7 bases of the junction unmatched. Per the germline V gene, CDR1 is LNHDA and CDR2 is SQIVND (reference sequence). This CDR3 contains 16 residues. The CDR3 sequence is CASSPGQGAGNTEAFF. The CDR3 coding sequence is TGTGCCAGTAGTCCAGGACAGGGGGCAGGCAACACTGAAGCTTTCTTT. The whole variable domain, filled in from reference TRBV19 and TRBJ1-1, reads DGGITQSPKYLFRKEGQNVTLSCEQNLNHDAMYWYRQDPGQGLRLIYYSQIVNDFQKGDIAEGYSVSREKKESFPLTVTSAQKNPTAFYLCASSPGQGAGNTEAFFGQGTRLTVV.

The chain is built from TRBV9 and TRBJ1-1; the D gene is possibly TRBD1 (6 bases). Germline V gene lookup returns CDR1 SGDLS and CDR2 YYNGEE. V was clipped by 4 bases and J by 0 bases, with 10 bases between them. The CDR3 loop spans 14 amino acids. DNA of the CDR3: TGTGCCAGCAGCCCCGGACAGTTGAACACTGAAGCTTTCTTT. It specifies CASSPGQLNTEAFF. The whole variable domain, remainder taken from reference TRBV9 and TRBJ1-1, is DSGVTQTPKHLITATGQRVTLRCSPRSGDLSVYWYQQSLDQGLQFLIQYYNGEERAKGNILERFSAQQFPDLHSELNLSSLELGDSALYFCASSPGQLNTEAFFGQGTRLTVV.

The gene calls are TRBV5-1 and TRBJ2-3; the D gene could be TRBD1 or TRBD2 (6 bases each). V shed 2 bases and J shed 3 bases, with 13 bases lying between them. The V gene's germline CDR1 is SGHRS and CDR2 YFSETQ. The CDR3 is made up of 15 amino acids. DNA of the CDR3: TGCGCCAGCAGCTTCTTAGGGGGGACGACAGATACGCAGTATTTT. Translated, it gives CASSFLGGTTDTQYF.

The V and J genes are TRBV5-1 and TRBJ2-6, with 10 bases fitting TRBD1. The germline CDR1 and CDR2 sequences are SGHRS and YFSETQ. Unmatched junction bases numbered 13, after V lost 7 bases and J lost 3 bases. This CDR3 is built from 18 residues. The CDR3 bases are TGCGCCAGCGGCGAAAAGACAGGGGGCTCCCTTGGGGCCAACGTCCTGACTTTC. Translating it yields CASGEKTGGSLGANVLTF.

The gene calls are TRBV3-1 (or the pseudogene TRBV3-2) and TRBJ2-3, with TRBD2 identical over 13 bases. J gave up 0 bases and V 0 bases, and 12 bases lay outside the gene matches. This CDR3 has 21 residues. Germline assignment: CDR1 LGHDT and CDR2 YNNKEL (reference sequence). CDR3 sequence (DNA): TGTGCCAGCAGCCAAGATCCTCCGGGACTAGCGGGGCAGTCTAGCACAGATACGCAGTATTTT. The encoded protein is CASSQDPPGLAGQSSTDTQYF.

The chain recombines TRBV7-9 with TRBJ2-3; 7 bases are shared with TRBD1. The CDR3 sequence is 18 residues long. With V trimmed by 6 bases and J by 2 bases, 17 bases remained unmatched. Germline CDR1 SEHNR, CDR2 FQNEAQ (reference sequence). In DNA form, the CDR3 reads TGTGCCAGCAGTTTAACCCAGGGACAGTTCATATTCACAGATACGCAGTATTTT. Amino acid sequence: CASSLTQGQFIFTDTQYF.

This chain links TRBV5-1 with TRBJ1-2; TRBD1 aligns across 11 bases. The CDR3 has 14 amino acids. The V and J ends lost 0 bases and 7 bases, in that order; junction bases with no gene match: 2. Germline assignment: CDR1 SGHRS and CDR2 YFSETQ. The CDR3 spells CASSLDGTGGGYTF. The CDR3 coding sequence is TGCGCCAGCAGCTTGGACGGGACAGGGGGTGGCTACACCTTC.

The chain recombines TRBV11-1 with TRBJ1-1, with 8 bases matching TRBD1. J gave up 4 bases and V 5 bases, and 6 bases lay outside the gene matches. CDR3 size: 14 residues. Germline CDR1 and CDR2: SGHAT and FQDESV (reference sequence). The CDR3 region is CASSVGTGATEAFF. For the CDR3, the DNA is TGTGCCAGCAGCGTCGGGACAGGCGCCACTGAAGCTTTCTTT.

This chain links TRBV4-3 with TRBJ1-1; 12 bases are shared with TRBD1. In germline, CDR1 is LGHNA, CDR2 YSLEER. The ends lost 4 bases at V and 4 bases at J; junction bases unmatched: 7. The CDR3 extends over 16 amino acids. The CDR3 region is CASSPGTGGGSTEAFF. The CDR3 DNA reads TGCGCCAGCAGCCCCGGGACAGGGGGCGGTAGCACTGAAGCTTTCTTT.

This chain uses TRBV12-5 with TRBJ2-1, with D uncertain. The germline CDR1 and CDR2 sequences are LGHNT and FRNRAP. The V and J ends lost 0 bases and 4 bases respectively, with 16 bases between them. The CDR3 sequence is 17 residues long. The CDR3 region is CASGLVPPPAEYNEQFF. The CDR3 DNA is TGTGCTAGTGGTTTGGTACCCCCGCCAGCTGAGTACAATGAGCAGTTCTTC. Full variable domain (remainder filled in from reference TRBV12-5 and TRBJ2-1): DARVTQTPRHKVTEMGQEVTMRCQPILGHNTVFWYRQTMMQGLELLAYFRNRAPLDDSGMPKDRFSAEMPDATLATLKIQPSEPRDSAVYFCASGLVPPPAEYNEQFFGPGTRLTVL.

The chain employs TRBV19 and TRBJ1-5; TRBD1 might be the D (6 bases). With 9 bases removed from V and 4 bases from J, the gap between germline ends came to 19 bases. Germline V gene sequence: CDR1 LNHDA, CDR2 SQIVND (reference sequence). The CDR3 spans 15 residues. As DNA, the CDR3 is TGTGCCAGCCATAGCTGGGGGGCTGGGAATCAGCCCCAGCATTTT. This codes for CASHSWGAGNQPQHF.

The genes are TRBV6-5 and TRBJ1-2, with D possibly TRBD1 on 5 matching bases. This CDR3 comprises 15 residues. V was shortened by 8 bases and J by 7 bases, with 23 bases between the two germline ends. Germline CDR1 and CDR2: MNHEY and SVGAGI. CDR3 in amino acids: CASHPWGGVLSGYTF. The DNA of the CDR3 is TGTGCCAGCCACCCTTGGGGAGGGGTGTTGTCTGGCTACACCTTC.

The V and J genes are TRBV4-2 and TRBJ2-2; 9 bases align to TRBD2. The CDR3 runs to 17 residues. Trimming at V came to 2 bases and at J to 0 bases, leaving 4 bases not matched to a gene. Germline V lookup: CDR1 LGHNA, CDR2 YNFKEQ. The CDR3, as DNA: TGTGCCAGCAGCCAATCTAGCGGGGAAACGAACACCGGGGAGCTGTTTTTT. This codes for CASSQSSGETNTGELFF.

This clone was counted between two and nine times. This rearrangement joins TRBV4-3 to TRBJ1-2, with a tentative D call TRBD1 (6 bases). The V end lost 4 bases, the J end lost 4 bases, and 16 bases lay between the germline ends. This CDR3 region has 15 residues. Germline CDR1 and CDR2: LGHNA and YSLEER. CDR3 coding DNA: TGCGCCAGCAGCCTACCACAGGGACTGCCCTATGGCTACACCTTC. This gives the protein CASSLPQGLPYGYTF.